Listed below are T cell receptor beta chains from one sample, sequenced in a study of shared clonotypes between healthy human individuals. Profiled with immunoSEQ multiplex PCR; TCRdb holds only in-frame clones, not every one. The sample has about 110,000 clones, approximately 70% seen once. What was sequenced was memory CD8+ T cells sorted from blood. The receptors were sampled from a woman aged 30 to 39 in good health. CDR3s include the opening cysteine and the closing phenylalanine or tryptophan. D genes are given only for firm matches. Not every row has a clone size; where given, it reads once, few, many or a size class.

>NA|once|TRBV28|TRBJ1-1
CASSLGLWGLGVAFF
TGTGCCAGCAGTTTAGGCTTGTGGGGTTTGGGGGTAGCTTTCTTT
>TRBD1|NA|TRBV6-1|TRBJ2-5
CASSEVFGTGGTQYF
TGTGCCAGCAGTGAGGTTTTTGGGACAGGGGGGACCCAGTACTTC
>NA|many|TRBV10-2|TRBJ2-3
CASSEGGYTQYF
TGCGCCAGCAGTGAGGGAGGCTATACGCAGTATTTT
>NA|NA|TRBV11-2|TRBJ2-3
CASSLWQGPSTDTQYF
TGTGCCAGCAGCTTGTGGCAGGGGCCCAGCACAGATACGCAGTATTTT
>NA|NA|TRBV6-5|TRBJ1-1
CASSRHEGVPEAFF
TGTGCCAGCAGCCGACACGAAGGAGTACCTGAAGCTTTCTTT
>TRBD1|NA|TRBV2|TRBJ2-7
CASRSRGLYEQYF
TGTGCCAGCAGGTCCAGGGGGCTCTACGAGCAGTACTTC
>TRBD1|few|TRBV5-1|TRBJ2-7
CASSLGQGAFYEQYF
TGCGCCAGCAGCCTAGGACAGGGGGCATTCTACGAGCAGTACTTC
>TRBD2|NA|TRBV2|TRBJ2-7
CASEPLAEELHEQYF
TGTGCCAGCGAGCCACTAGCGGAAGAACTCCACGAGCAGTACTTC
>TRBD1|NA|TRBV2|TRBJ1-4
CASSGQGLYEKLFF
TGTGCCAGCAGTGGACAGGGCTTATATGAAAAACTGTTTTTT
>NA|NA|TRBV11-2|TRBJ2-2
CASSFWGRNNTGELFF
TGTGCCAGCAGCTTTTGGGGGCGGAATAACACCGGGGAGCTGTTTTTT
>NA|NA|TRBV2|TRBJ1-1
CASSAEMNTEAFF
TGTGCCAGCAGCGCCGAGATGAACACTGAAGCTTTCTTT
>NA|few|TRBV6-4|TRBJ2-1
CASSDSAETYNEQFF
TGTGCCAGCAGTGACTCAGCGGAGACCTACAATGAGCAGTTCTTC
>NA|NA|TRBV28|TRBJ2-1
CASSLITSLGNEQFF
TGTGCCAGCAGTTTGATAACTAGCTTAGGCAATGAGCAGTTCTTC
>NA|few|TRBV14|TRBJ2-7
CASSQDGGLEQYF
TGTGCCAGCAGCCAAGACGGGGGCTTGGAGCAGTACTTC
>TRBD1|NA|TRBV5-1|TRBJ2-5
CASSTADRGQETQYF
TGCGCCAGCAGCACGGCGGACAGGGGCCAAGAGACCCAGTACTTC
>TRBD2|NA|TRBV5-1|TRBJ2-7
CASSLAETSGISYEQYF
TGCGCCAGCAGCTTGGCGGAGACTAGCGGGATATCCTACGAGCAGTACTTC
>TRBD2|NA|TRBV2|TRBJ2-7
CASSAIPGLESYEQYF
TGTGCCAGCAGTGCCATCCCGGGACTAGAGAGTTACGAGCAGTACTTC
>TRBD2|NA|TRBV4-1|TRBJ2-7
CASSQGLAGVSEQYF
TGCGCCAGCAGCCAAGGACTAGCGGGAGTTAGCGAGCAGTACTTC
>NA|NA|TRBV6-1|TRBJ2-2
CASKVRRNTGELFF
TGTGCCAGCAAGGTTCGGCGGAACACCGGGGAGCTGTTTTTT
>NA|many|TRBV9|TRBJ1-2
CASSGWTASGNYGYTF
TGTGCCAGCAGCGGATGGACAGCGTCGGGAAACTATGGCTACACCTTC
>NA|NA|TRBV12-5|TRBJ2-3
CASGLGRGYTDTQYF
TGTGCTAGTGGTTTAGGGCGGGGATACACAGATACGCAGTATTTT
>NA|few|TRBV14|TRBJ2-7
CASSRGPGVNEQYF
TGTGCCAGCAGCCGCGGTCCGGGAGTCAACGAGCAGTACTTC
>NA|NA|TRBV25-1|TRBJ2-7
CASSDVGDIYEQYF
TGTGCCAGCAGTGATGTTGGGGACATCTACGAGCAGTACTTC
>NA|NA|TRBV5-6|TRBJ2-1
CASSLVTILSYNEQFF
TGTGCCAGCAGCTTGGTGACCATCCTCTCCTACAATGAGCAGTTCTTC
>TRBD2|NA|TRBV14|TRBJ2-1
CASSLWIAGAARNEQFF
TGTGCCAGCAGCCTTTGGATAGCGGGAGCAGCAAGGAATGAGCAGTTCTTC
>NA|few|TRBV7-9|TRBJ2-3
CASSSDTQYF
TGTGCCAGCAGCTCGGATACGCAGTATTTT
>NA|NA|TRBV29-1|TRBJ2-2
CSVEVYPGELFF
TGCAGCGTTGAAGTATACCCCGGGGAGCTGTTTTTT
>TRBD2|NA|TRBV5-1|TRBJ2-7
CASSLGLAGVEQYF
TGCGCCAGCAGCTTGGGACTAGCGGGAGTCGAGCAGTACTTC
>NA|few|TRBV2|TRBJ1-1
CASSEDWTVRGDTEAFF
TGTGCCAGCAGTGAAGATTGGACAGTGAGGGGGGACACTGAAGCTTTCTTT
>NA|NA|TRBV9|TRBJ2-7
CASSVASTIFYEQYF
TGTGCCAGCAGCGTAGCGTCCACTATATTCTACGAGCAGTACTTC
>TRBD2|NA|TRBV7-6|TRBJ2-2
CASSPSGNTGELFF
TGTGCCAGCAGCCCTAGCGGCAACACCGGGGAGCTGTTTTTT
>NA|NA|TRBV19|TRBJ1-1
CASSIDRVGNTEAFF
TGTGCCAGTAGTATAGATCGGGTGGGTAACACTGAAGCTTTCTTT
>TRBD2|few|TRBV11-2|TRBJ2-3
CASSLVGTSTDTQYF
TGTGCCAGCAGCTTAGTCGGGACTAGTACAGATACGCAGTATTTT
>NA|NA|TRBV7-6|TRBJ2-7
CASSLTPLREQYF
TGTGCCAGCAGCCTGACTCCCCTTCGCGAGCAGTACTTC
>TRBD1|NA|TRBV18|TRBJ1-5
CASSPDRTGGVWMDQPQHF
TGTGCCAGCTCACCAGATAGGACAGGGGGCGTTTGGATGGATCAGCCCCAGCATTTT
>NA|NA|TRBV4-1|TRBJ1-1
CASSQNSCREGAFF
TGCGCCAGCAGCCAAAACAGTTGCAGGGAGGGCGCTTTCTTT
>NA|NA|TRBV11-2|TRBJ2-5
CASQEGGQETQYF
TGTGCCAGCCAAGAAGGGGGCCAAGAGACCCAGTACTTC
>NA|NA|TRBV11-2|TRBJ1-5
CASSLGSGQPQHF
TGTGCCAGCAGCTTAGGATCCGGACAGCCCCAGCATTTT
>NA|many|TRBV2|TRBJ1-2
CASSEGQDGYGYTF
TGTGCCAGCAGTGAAGGACAGGACGGCTATGGCTACACCTTC
>TRBD2|NA|TRBV27|TRBJ2-1
CASSLSGLAGAYNEQFF
TGTGCCAGCAGTTTATCGGGACTAGCGGGAGCCTACAATGAGCAGTTCTTC